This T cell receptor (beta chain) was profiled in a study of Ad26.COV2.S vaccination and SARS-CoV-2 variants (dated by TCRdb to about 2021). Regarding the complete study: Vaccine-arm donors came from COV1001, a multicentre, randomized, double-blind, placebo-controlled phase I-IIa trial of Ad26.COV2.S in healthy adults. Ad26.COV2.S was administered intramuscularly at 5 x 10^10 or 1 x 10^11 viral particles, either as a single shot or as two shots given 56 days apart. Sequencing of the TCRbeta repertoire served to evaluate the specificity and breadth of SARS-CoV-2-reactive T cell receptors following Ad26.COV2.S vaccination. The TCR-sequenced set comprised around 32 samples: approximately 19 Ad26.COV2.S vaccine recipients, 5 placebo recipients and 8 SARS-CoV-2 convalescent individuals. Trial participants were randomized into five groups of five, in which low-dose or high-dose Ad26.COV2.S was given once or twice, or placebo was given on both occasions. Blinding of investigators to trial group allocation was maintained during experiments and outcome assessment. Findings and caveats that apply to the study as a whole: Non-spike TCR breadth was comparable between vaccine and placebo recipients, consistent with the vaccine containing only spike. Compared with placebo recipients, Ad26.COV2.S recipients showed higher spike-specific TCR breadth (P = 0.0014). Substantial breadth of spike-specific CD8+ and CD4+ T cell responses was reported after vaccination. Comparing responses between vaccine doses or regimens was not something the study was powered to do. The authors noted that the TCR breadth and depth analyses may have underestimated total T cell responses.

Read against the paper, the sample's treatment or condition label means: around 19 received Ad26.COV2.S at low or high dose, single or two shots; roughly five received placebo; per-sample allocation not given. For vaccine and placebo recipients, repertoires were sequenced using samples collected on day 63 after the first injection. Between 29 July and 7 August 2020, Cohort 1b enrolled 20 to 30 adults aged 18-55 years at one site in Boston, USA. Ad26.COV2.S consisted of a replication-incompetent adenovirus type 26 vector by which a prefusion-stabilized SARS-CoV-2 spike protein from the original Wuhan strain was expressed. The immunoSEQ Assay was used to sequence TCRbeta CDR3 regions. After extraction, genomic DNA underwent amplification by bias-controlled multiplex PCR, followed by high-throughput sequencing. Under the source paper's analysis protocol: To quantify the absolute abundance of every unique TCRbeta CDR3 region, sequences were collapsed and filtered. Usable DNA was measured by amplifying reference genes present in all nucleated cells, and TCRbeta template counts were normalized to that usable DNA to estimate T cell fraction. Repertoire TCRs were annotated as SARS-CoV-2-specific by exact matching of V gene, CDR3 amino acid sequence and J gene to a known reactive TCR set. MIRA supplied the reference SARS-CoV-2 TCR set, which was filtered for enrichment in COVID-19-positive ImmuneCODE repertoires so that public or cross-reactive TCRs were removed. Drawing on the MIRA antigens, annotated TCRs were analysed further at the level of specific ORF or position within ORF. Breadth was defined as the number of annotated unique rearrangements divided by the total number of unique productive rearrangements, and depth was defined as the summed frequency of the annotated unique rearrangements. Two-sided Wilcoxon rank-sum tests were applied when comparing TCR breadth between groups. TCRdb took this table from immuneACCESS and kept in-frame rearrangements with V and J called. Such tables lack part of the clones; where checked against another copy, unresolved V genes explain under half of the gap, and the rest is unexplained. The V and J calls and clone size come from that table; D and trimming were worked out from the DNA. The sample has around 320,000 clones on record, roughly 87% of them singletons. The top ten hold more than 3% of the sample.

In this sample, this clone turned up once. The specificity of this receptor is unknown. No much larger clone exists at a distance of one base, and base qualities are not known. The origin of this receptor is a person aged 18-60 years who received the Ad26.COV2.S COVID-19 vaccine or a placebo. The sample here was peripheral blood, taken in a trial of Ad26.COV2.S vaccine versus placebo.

CDR3 protein: CASSLGEGPLVGGYTF. The DNA sequence reads TGCGCCAGCAGCTTGGGGGAAGGGCCGCTGGTTGGTGGCTACACCTTC. The V and J genes are TRBV5-1 and TRBJ1-2; the D gene lacks a confident call. Counted from cysteine to phenylalanine, this CDR3 has 16 amino acids. Only CDR3 DNA remains: 48 bases, in frame from the first base. Per the germline V gene, SGHRS is the CDR1 and YFSETQ is the CDR2. V was cut back by 0 bases and J by 7 bases, leaving a gap of 19 bases between them.